These T cell receptor beta chains were read from a single sample in a study of shared T cell receptors in the human thymus. The method was immunoSEQ multiplex PCR; TCRdb's version includes in-frame clones alone and lacks a portion of them. The sample yields roughly 560,000 clones, approximately 80% seen once. Separately, the same data were catalogued under a study of human thymus T cells.

Sequencing was performed on thymocytes. All receptors derive from a boy less than two years old with a congenital heart defect. CDR3s include the opening cysteine and the closing phenylalanine or tryptophan. The D gene is left open where the match is weak. Some rows have no size entry. The others give once, few or many, or a class for an expanded clone.

j_call clone_size v_call d_call cdr3_aa cdr3_nt
TRBJ2-1 NA TRBV2 NA CASSGGCGQVGFF TGTGCCAGCAGTGGGGGCTGTGGACAAGTGGGGTTCTTC
TRBJ2-7 few TRBV5-1 TRBD1 CASSSPGGQGPYEQYF TGCGCCAGCAGCTCCCCCGGCGGACAGGGCCCCTACGAGCAGTACTTC
TRBJ2-2 few TRBV6-6 TRBD1 CASSYTVDRDSGELFF TGTGCCAGCAGTTACACGGTGGACAGGGATAGCGGGGAGCTGTTTTTT
TRBJ2-1 NA TRBV5-6 TRBD2 CASSPLAVGYNEQFF TGTGCCAGCAGCCCACTAGCGGTCGGCTACAATGAGCAGTTCTTC
TRBJ2-5 NA TRBV7-2 NA CASSFEGPDRCTQYF TGTGCCAGCAGCTTTGAGGGACCAGACAGGTGTACCCAGTACTTC
TRBJ2-4 NA TRBV29-1 NA CSGGPVGDIQYF TGCAGCGGCGGCCCCGTCGGTGACATTCAGTACTTC
TRBJ1-1 NA TRBV19 TRBD1 CASSPGTGLWTINPNTEAFF TGTGCCAGTAGTCCAGGGACAGGTCTCTGGACCATAAATCCGAACACTGAAGCTTTCTTT
TRBJ1-2 NA TRBV27 TRBD1 CASSPLARGHSNYGYTF TGTGCCAGCAGCCCTCTAGCCAGGGGGCACTCTAACTATGGCTACACCTTC
TRBJ1-4 NA TRBV11-1 NA CASSSSPGHLNEKLFF TGTGCCAGCAGCTCTTCCCCGGGACACCTAAATGAAAAACTGTTTTTT
TRBJ2-7 NA TRBV5-8 NA CASSVQGSSYEQYF TGTGCCAGCAGCGTCCAGGGATCCTCCTACGAGCAGTACTTC
TRBJ2-1 NA TRBV13 NA CASSLARPSEQFF TGTGCCAGCAGCTTAGCCAGGCCGTCAGAGCAGTTCTTC
TRBJ1-5 NA TRBV6-6 NA CASSYEGDNQPQHF TGTGCCAGCAGTTACGAGGGGGACAATCAGCCCCAGCATTTT
TRBJ2-1 NA TRBV27 TRBD2 CASSLSPLAGNNEQFF TGTGCCAGCAGTTTATCTCCACTAGCGGGAAACAATGAGCAGTTCTTC
TRBJ2-7 few TRBV5-5 NA CASSWTSGPTSYEQYF TGTGCCAGCAGCTGGACAAGTGGCCCAACCTCCTACGAGCAGTACTTC
TRBJ1-3 NA TRBV11-2 NA CASSFLSGNTIYF TGTGCCAGCAGCTTTTTATCTGGAAACACCATATATTTT
TRBJ2-7 NA TRBV5-1 TRBD2 CASSLEPGLAASYEQYF TGCGCCAGCAGCTTGGAACCGGGACTAGCGGCTTCCTACGAGCAGTACTTC
TRBJ2-7 NA TRBV20-1 NA CSAGRTYEQYF TGCAGTGCTGGCCGTACCTACGAGCAGTACTTC
TRBJ2-3 NA TRBV12-5 NA CASGIPGEYPASTDTQYF TGTGCTAGTGGTATTCCTGGAGAGTACCCCGCAAGCACAGATACGCAGTATTTT
TRBJ2-2 once TRBV13 TRBD2 CASSLEVAGGETGELFF TGTGCCAGCAGCTTAGAAGTAGCGGGAGGAGAGACCGGGGAGCTGTTTTTT
TRBJ2-3 NA TRBV11-2 TRBD2 CASSLESSGTPANNTDTQYF TGTGCCAGCAGCTTAGAATCTAGCGGAACACCAGCCAATAACACAGATACGCAGTATTTT
TRBJ2-1 NA TRBV14 TRBD2 CASSTRLAGGMAYNEQFF TGTGCCAGCAGCACACGACTAGCGGGAGGGATGGCCTACAATGAGCAGTTCTTC
TRBJ1-3 few TRBV4-3 NA CASSQDLSGILNTIYF TGCGCCAGCAGCCAAGATCTCTCAGGGATCCTAAACACCATATATTTT
TRBJ1-5 NA TRBV19 NA CASSIWGRASDQPQHF TGTGCCAGTAGTATATGGGGCAGGGCCTCAGATCAGCCCCAGCATTTT
TRBJ1-2 NA TRBV2 NA CASSSTGGNYGYTF TGTGCCAGCAGTTCGACAGGAGGTAACTATGGCTACACCTTC
TRBJ2-7 NA TRBV25-1 TRBD1 CASSALQGMPYVGQYF TGTGCCAGCAGTGCCTTACAGGGGATGCCCTACGTTGGGCAGTACTTC
TRBJ1-1 NA TRBV28 TRBD1 CASRPIQGAQNTEAFF TGTGCCAGCAGGCCCATACAGGGGGCCCAGAACACTGAAGCTTTCTTT
TRBJ2-3 NA TRBV19 TRBD2 CASSLGLAGVPADTQYF TGTGCCAGTAGTCTGGGACTAGCGGGAGTGCCGGCAGATACGCAGTATTTT
TRBJ1-2 NA TRBV7-9 TRBD1 CASSLVLRQGSKSYGYTF TGTGCCAGCAGCTTAGTACTCCGACAGGGGTCAAAGAGCTATGGCTACACCTTC
TRBJ1-3 NA TRBV2 NA CASRNRPGPPTGNTIYF TGTGCCAGCAGGAACAGGCCCGGGCCCCCGACGGGAAACACCATATATTTT
TRBJ2-3 NA TRBV12-2 NA CASRPKAQAYLTDTQYF TGTGCAAGTCGCCCGAAGGCCCAGGCCTACCTCACAGATACGCAGTATTTT
TRBJ2-1 NA TRBV9 NA CASSVQRIDGRNEQFF TGTGCCAGCAGCGTACAGAGGATAGACGGTAGGAATGAGCAGTTCTTC
TRBJ2-7 few TRBV28 NA CASSLKRVSYEQYF TGTGCCAGCAGTCTTAAGCGGGTCTCCTACGAGCAGTACTTC
TRBJ2-1 NA TRBV5-1 TRBD2 CASSSLGLAGPYNEQFF TGCGCCAGCAGCTCTCTCGGACTAGCGGGGCCATACAATGAGCAGTTCTTC
TRBJ1-2 NA TRBV10-3 TRBD1 CAIRTGTDYGYTF TGTGCCATCAGAACCGGGACAGACTATGGCTACACCTTC
TRBJ2-7 once TRBV28 TRBD1 CATRDSSYEQYF TGTGCCACCAGGGACAGCTCCTACGAGCAGTACTTC
TRBJ2-7 few TRBV5-1 NA CASSLGDSSYEQYF TGCGCCAGCAGCTTGGGTGACAGCTCCTACGAGCAGTACTTC
TRBJ2-7 NA TRBV9 NA CASSVPGTSYEQYF TGTGCCAGCAGCGTCCCTGGTACATCCTACGAGCAGTACTTC
TRBJ2-1 NA TRBV28 TRBD2 CASSLAGVGYNEQFF TGTGCCAGCAGTTTAGCGGGAGTAGGGTACAATGAGCAGTTCTTC
TRBJ1-5 NA TRBV19 NA CASSPRQANQPQHF TGTGCCAGTAGTCCCCGACAGGCGAATCAGCCCCAGCATTTT
TRBJ2-7 NA TRBV28 NA CASSSIRDPYEQYF TGTGCCAGCAGTTCAATCCGGGATCCCTACGAGCAGTACTTC
TRBJ1-1 NA TRBV6-1 NA CASSEGGRLENTEAFF TGTGCCAGCAGTGAAGGGGGCAGGTTGGAGAACACTGAAGCTTTCTTT
TRBJ2-1 NA TRBV9 NA CASSVAAAGPLVSSYNEQFF TGTGCCAGCAGCGTAGCGGCGGCGGGACCCCTCGTGAGCTCCTACAATGAGCAGTTCTTC
TRBJ1-2 NA TRBV10-2 NA CASKGREYGYTF TGCGCCAGCAAAGGCAGGGAATATGGCTACACCTTC
TRBJ2-7 NA TRBV5-1 TRBD2 CASRPGGGSGMYEQYF TGCGCCAGCCGTCCCGGGGGGGGTAGCGGGATGTACGAGCAGTACTTC
TRBJ2-7 NA TRBV28 NA CASSQGGPGADYSYEQYF TGTGCCAGCAGTCAGGGGGGACCGGGGGCCGATTACTCCTACGAGCAGTACTTC
TRBJ2-1 NA TRBV6-6 NA CASSYRAGKIYNEQFF TGTGCCAGCAGTTACAGGGCGGGGAAAATCTACAATGAGCAGTTCTTC
TRBJ2-1 NA TRBV4-3 TRBD1 CASSQIPTGVRRNEQFF TGCGCCAGCAGCCAGATACCGACAGGGGTCAGGAGAAATGAGCAGTTCTTC
TRBJ2-7 NA TRBV30 TRBD2 CAWSVTRTSGVYEQYF TGTGCCTGGAGTGTAACCCGCACTAGCGGGGTCTACGAGCAGTACTTC
TRBJ2-7 NA TRBV21-1 NA CASSLGGGQSYEQYF TGTGCCAGCAGCCTAGGAGGGGGACAGTCCTACGAGCAGTACTTC
TRBJ1-2 NA TRBV7-4 TRBD1 CASSTTGGSDGYTF TGTGCCAGCAGCACGACAGGGGGAAGTGATGGCTACACCTTC
TRBJ2-5 NA TRBV6-5 TRBD2 CASSEGLAGWTQYF TGTGCCAGCAGTGAGGGGCTAGCGGGCTGGACCCAGTACTTC
TRBJ1-2 few TRBV6-7 NA CATGWRGYTF TGTGCCACGGGATGGCGCGGCTACACCTTC
TRBJ2-7 NA TRBV6-6 NA CASQPNHSSHYEQYF TGTGCCAGCCAGCCCAACCACAGTTCGCACTACGAGCAGTACTTC
TRBJ2-7 NA TRBV2 TRBD2 CASSQWTSGGRYF TGTGCCAGCAGTCAATGGACTAGCGGTGGTAGGTACTTC
TRBJ2-7 NA TRBV6-4 NA CASRLLSPSYEQYF TGTGCCAGCAGATTGTTGAGCCCCTCCTACGAGCAGTACTTC